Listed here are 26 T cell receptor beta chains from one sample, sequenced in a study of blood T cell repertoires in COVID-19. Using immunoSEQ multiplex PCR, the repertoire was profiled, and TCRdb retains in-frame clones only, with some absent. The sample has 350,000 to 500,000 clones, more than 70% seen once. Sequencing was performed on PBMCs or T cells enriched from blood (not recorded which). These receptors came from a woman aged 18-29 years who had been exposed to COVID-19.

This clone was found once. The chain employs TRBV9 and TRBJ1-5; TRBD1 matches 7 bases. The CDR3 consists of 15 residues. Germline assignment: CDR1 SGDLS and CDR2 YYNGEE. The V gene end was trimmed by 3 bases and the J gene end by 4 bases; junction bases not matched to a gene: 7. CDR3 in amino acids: CASSATGQVNQPQHF. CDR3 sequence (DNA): TGTGCCAGCAGCGCCACTGGACAGGTAAATCAGCCCCAGCATTTT.

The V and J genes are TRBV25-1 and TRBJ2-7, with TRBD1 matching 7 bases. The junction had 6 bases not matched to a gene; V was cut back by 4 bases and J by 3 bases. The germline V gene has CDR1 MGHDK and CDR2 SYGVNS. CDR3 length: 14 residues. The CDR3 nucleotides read TGTGCCAGCAGTGTCCGGACAGGTTACTACGAGCAGTACTTC. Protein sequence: CASSVRTGYYEQYF.

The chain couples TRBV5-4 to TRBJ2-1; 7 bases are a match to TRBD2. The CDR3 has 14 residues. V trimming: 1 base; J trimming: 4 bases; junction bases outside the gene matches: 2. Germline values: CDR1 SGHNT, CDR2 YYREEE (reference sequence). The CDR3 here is CASSLSSGYNEQFF. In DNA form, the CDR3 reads TGTGCCAGCAGCTTGTCTAGCGGATACAATGAGCAGTTCTTC.

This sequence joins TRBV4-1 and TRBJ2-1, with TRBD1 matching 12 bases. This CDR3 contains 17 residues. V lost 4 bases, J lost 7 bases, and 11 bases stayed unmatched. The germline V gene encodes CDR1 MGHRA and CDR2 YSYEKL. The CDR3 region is CASSPWRGQGAGNEQFF. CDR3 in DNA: TGCGCCAGCAGCCCATGGAGGGGACAGGGGGCAGGGAATGAGCAGTTCTTC.

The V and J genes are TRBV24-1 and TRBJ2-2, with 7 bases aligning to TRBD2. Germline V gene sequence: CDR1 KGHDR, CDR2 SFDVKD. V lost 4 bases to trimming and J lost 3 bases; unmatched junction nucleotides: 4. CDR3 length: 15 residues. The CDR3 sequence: CATSDGTTYTGELFF. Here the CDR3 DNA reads TGTGCCACCAGTGACGGGACTACCTACACCGGGGAGCTGTTTTTT.

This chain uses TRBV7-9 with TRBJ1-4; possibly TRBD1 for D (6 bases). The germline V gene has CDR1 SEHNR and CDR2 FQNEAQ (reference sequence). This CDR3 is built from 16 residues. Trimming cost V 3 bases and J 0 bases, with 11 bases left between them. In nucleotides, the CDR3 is TGTGCCAGCAGCTTGGGCAGGGGTTCAACTAATGAAAAACTGTTTTTT. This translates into CASSLGRGSTNEKLFF.

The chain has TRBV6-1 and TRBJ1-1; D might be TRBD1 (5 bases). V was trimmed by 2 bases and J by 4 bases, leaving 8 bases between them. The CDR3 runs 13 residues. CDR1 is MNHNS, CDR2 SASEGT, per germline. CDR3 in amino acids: CASSESQGTEAFF. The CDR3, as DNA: TGTGCCAGCAGTGAATCCCAGGGCACTGAAGCTTTCTTT.

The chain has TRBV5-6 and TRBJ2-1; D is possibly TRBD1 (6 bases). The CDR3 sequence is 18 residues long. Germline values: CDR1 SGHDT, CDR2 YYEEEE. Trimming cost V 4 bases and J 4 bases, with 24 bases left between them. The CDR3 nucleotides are TGTGCCAGCAGCCACAGGGACGTACTGACTCGCACGTACAATGAGCAGTTCTTC. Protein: CASSHRDVLTRTYNEQFF.

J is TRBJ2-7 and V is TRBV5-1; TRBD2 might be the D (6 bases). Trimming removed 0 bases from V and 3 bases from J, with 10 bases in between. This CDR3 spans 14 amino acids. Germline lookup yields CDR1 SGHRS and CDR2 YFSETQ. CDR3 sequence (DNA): TGCGCCAGCAGCTTGGAGGAGGGATACTACGAGCAGTACTTC. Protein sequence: CASSLEEGYYEQYF.

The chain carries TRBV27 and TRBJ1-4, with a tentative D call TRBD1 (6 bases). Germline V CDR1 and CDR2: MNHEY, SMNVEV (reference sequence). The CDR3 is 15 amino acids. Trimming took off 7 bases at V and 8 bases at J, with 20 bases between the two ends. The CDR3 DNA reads TGTGCCAGCAAACGCTTTCCCACAGGGAGCGAAAAACTGTTTTTT. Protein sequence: CASKRFPTGSEKLFF.

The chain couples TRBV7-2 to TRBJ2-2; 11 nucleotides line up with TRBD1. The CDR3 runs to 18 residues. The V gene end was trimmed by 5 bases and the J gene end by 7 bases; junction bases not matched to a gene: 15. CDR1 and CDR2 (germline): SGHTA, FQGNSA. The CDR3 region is CASSPRTGGPRQGGELFF. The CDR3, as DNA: TGTGCCAGCAGCCCCAGGACAGGGGGCCCGCGACAGGGCGGGGAGCTGTTTTTT.

In DNA, the CDR3 is TGTGCCAGCAGTGGAACCGGGACTAGAGGGATCCACGAGCAGTACTTC. This sequence encodes CASSGTGTRGIHEQYF. This rearrangement joins TRBV6-1 to TRBJ2-7; 8 nucleotides line up with TRBD2. This CDR3 is built from 16 residues. CDR1 and CDR2 from the germline V gene are MNHNS and SASEGT. The ends lost 4 bases at V and 5 bases at J; junction bases unmatched: 13.

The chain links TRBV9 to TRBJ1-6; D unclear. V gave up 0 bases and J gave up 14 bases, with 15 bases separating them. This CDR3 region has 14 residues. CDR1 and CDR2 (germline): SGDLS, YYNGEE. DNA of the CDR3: TGTGCCAGCAGCGTAGAAGCAGAGCTAGTATCCCTCCACTTT. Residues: CASSVEAELVSLHF.

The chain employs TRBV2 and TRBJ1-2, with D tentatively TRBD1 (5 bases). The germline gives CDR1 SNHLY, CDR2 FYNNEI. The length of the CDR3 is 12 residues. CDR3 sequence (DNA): TGTGCGTACGCAGGGATTAACTATGGCTACACCTTC. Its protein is CAYAGINYGYTF.

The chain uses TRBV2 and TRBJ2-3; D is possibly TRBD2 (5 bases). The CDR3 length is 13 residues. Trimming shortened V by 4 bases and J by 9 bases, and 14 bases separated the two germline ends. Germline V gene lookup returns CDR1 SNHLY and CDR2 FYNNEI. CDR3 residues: CASSGGLALTQYF. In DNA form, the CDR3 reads TGTGCCAGCAGTGGGGGTCTAGCCTTGACGCAGTATTTT.

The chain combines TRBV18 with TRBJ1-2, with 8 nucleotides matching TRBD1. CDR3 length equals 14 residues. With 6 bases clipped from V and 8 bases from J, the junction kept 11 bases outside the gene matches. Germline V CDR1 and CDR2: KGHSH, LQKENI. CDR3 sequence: CASSQLQGENGYTF. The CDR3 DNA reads TGTGCCAGCTCGCAACTACAGGGGGAAAACGGCTACACCTTC.

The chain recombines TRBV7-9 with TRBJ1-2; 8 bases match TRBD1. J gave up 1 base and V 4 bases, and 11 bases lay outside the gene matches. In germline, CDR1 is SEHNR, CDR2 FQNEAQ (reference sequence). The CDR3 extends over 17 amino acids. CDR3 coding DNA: TGTGCCAGCAGCTCCGAACAGGGGGAGACTATTAACTATGGCTACACCTTC. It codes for CASSSEQGETINYGYTF.

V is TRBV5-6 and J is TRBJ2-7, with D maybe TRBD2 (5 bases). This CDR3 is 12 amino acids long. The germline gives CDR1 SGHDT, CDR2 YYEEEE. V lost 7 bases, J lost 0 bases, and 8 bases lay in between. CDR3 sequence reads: CASGRDSYEQYF. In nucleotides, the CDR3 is TGTGCCAGCGGACGGGACTCCTACGAGCAGTACTTC.

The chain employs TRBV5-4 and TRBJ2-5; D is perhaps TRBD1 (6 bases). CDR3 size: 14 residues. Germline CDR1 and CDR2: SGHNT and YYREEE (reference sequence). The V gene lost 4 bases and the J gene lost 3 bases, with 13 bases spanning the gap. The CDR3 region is CASSVGPGEETQYF. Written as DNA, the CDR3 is TGTGCCAGCAGCGTGGGACCAGGGGAAGAGACCCAGTACTTC.

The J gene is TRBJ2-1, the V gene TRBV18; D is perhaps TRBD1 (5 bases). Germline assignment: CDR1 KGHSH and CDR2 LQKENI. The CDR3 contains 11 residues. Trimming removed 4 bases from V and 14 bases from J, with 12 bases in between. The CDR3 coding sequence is TGTGCCAGCTCACTAGGACAAGATGAGTTCTTC. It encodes CASSLGQDEFF.

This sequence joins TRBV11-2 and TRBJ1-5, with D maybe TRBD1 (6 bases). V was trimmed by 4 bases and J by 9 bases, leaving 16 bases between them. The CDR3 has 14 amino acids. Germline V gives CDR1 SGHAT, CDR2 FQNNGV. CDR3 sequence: CASSSTGYEGPQHF. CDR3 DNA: TGTGCCAGCAGCTCGACAGGTTACGAGGGGCCCCAGCATTTT.

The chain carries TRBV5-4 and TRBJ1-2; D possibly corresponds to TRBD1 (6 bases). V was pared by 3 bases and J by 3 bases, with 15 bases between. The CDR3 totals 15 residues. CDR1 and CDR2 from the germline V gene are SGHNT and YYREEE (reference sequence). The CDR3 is CASSSSQGSYYGYTF. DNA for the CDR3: TGTGCCAGCAGCTCCAGTCAGGGGTCCTACTATGGCTACACCTTC.

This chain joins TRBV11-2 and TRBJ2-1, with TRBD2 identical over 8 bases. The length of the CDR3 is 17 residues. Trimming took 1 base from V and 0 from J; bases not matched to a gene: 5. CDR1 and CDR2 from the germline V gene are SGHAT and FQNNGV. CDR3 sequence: CASSLVPSGSSYNEQFF. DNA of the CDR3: TGTGCCAGCAGCTTAGTCCCCAGCGGGAGCTCCTACAATGAGCAGTTCTTC.

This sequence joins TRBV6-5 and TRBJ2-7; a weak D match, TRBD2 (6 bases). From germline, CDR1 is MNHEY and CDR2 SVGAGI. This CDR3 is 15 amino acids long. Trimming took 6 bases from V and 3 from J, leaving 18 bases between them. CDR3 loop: CASRGSGTGDYEQYF. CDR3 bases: TGTGCCAGCAGAGGCTCCGGGACTGGAGACTACGAGCAGTACTTC.

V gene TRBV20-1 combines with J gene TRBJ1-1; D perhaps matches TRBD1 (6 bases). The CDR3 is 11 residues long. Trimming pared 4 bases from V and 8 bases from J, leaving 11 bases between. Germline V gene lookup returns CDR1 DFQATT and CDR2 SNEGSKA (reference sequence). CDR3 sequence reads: CSATGGAEAFF. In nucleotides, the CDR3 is TGCAGTGCTACTGGGGGGGCGGAAGCTTTCTTT.

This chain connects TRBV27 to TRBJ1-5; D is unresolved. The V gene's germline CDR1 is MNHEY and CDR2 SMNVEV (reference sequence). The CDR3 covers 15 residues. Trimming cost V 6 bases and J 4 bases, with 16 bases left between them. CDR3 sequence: CASRPHTGVNQPQHF. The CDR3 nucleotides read TGTGCCAGCAGACCACATACCGGGGTAAATCAGCCCCAGCATTTT.